The TCR beta chain described here comes from a study of blood T cell repertoires in COVID-19. In the original analysis: Estimates of nucleated cell counts were drawn from the amplification of reference gene primers. The protocol was immunoSEQ multiplex PCR, while the TCRdb copy is restricted to in-frame clones and leaves out a portion. D and trimming were read from the DNA, whereas the V and J calls and clone size are those reported in that table. The data show about 89,000 clones, 88% seen once. CDR3 length equals 17 residues. V shed 0 bases and J shed 2 bases, with 16 bases lying between them. Germline V gives CDR1 SGHTS, CDR2 YDEGEE.

Sequencing was performed on peripheral blood. The receptor was derived from a man aged 60-69 years with acute or convalescent COVID-19. V and J are TRBV5-8 and TRBJ2-3, with unresolved D. CDR3 nucleotides: TGTGCCAGCAGCTTGGGGAGTGCAGAAATCCCCACAGATACGCAGTATTTT. This encodes CASSLGSAEIPTDTQYF.